The 21 T cell receptor beta chains reported below all come from one sample, sequenced in a study of T cell clonality in common variable immunodeficiency. Study results and limitations: Fewer deletions and N-nucleotide insertions were reportedly seen in common variable immunodeficiency TCR beta sequences.

Method: immunoSEQ multiplex PCR; TCRdb's copy keeps in-frame clones and lacks some. The sample includes about 15,000 clones, none of them occurring once. No cognate antigen is known for these TCRs. The specimen sequenced was peripheral blood mononuclear cells. These receptors were collected from a human donor with common variable immunodeficiency.

This clone was detected only a few times. Read data end 3 residues before the CDR3 end; the end is taken from the germline J gene. This chain joins TRBV6-1 and TRBJ2-3, with D maybe TRBD2 (5 bases). V lost 2 bases and J lost 5, with 11 bases in between. Germline V gives CDR1 MNHNS, CDR2 SASEGT. CDR3 length: 14 amino acids. The CDR3 sequence is CASSERRHRDTQYF. CDR3 bases read: TGTGCCAGCAGTGAAAGGAGGCACAGAGATACG.

This clone was seen ten or more times. The sequence runs out 3 residues before the end of the CDR3; the remainder is reconstructed from the germline J gene. The V gene is TRBV18, the J gene TRBJ2-1; D gene uncertain. Germline CDR1 is KGHSH and CDR2 is LQKENI. The CDR3 sequence is 16 residues long. The ends were cut back, 3 bases at V and 9 bases at J, with 21 bases in the middle. The DNA read from the CDR3 is TGTGCCAGCTCACCTGTCGCGCCTAGAATTATCGGTGAG. Its protein product is CASSPVAPRIIGE. The full CDR3 protein is CASSPVAPRIIGEQFF.

In its sample, this clone was seen many times. The read falls 3 residues short of the CDR3 end, and the missing part is taken from the germline J gene. This chain connects TRBV20-1 to TRBJ1-1; D is possibly TRBD1 (6 bases). This CDR3 contains 13 residues. Germline V gene lookup returns CDR1 DFQATT and CDR2 SNEGSKA (reference sequence). V dropped 6 bases and J dropped 6 bases, with 17 bases sitting between them. CDR3 bases read: TGCAGTGCCAACGCAGGGGAGGGCCCTGAA. Protein: CSANAGEGPE. The whole CDR3 protein reads CSANAGEGPEAFF.

As to this clone: The read ends 3 residues before the CDR3 terminus; that terminus is restored from the germline J gene. The chain joins TRBV6-4 to TRBJ1-2; D is uncertain. The CDR3 length is 14 residues. Between the trimmed V and J ends, which lost 2 bases and 4 bases, there was a span of 11 bases. Germline CDR1 and CDR2: MRHNA and SNTAGT. CDR3 DNA, as far as it was read: TGTGCCAGCAGTGACAGAGGGCTTGGCTATGGC. Amino acids: CASSDRGLGYG. The full CDR3 is CASSDRGLGYGYTF.

At least ten counts were recorded for this clone. The CDR3 protein is CASSFGQGAGEAFF. The covered CDR3 bases are TGCGCCAGCAGCTTCGGACAGGGGGCCGGTGAA. The chain links TRBV5-1 to TRBJ1-1, with 11 bases aligning to TRBD1. The read comes to an end 3 residues before the CDR3 does, leaving the germline J gene to fill in the end. V shed 2 bases, J shed 7 bases, and the junction held 4 bases outside the gene matches. The CDR3 length is 14 residues. Germline-derived CDR1 and CDR2 are SGHRS and YFSETQ.

This clone was detected many times. The observed sequence ends 3 residues before the CDR3 terminus, with the missing tail filled in from the germline J gene. The rearrangement links TRBV20-1 to TRBJ1-1; TRBD1 aligns across 7 bases. Trimming cost V 6 bases and J 3 bases; bases outside gene matches: 7. This CDR3 has 13 amino acids. CDR1 DFQATT and CDR2 SNEGSKA come from the germline V gene (reference sequence). The part of the CDR3 DNA that was read is TGCAGTGCAGGAGGGGGCGTAGACACTGAA. It is translated as CSAGGGVDTE. The CDR3 reads in full as CSAGGGVDTEAFF.

This clone was observed a few times. The read falls 3 residues short of the CDR3 end, and the missing part is taken from the germline J gene. The chain recombines TRBV20-1 with TRBJ2-1; TRBD2 agrees at 12 bases. This CDR3 comprises 17 residues. After removal of 5 bases from V and 7 bases from J, the junction contained 15 bases not matched to a gene. CDR1 and CDR2 from the germline V gene are DFQATT and SNEGSKA (reference sequence). The CDR3 is CSALTSGRTLIRNEQFF. CDR3 DNA, as far as it was read: TGCAGTGCTCTCACTAGCGGGAGGACCCTAATTAGGAATGAG.

This clone has just a few counts. The CDR3 end lies 3 residues beyond the end of the read and is filled in from the germline J gene. The rearrangement joins TRBV11-2 to TRBJ2-1, with D perhaps matching TRBD2 (6 bases). The length of the CDR3 is 15 residues. The germline V gene has CDR1 SGHAT and CDR2 FQNNGV. V shed 5 bases and J shed 4 bases, with 15 bases lying between them. The CDR3 reads CASSAQGGAYNEQFF. The CDR3 DNA, read in part, is TGTGCCAGCAGCGCCCAGGGCGGGGCTTACAATGAG.

On this clone itself: The read comes to an end 3 residues before the CDR3 does, leaving the germline J gene to fill in the end. V usage is TRBV20-1 and J usage is TRBJ1-6; D call uncertain. Per germline, CDR1 DFQATT and CDR2 SNEGSKA (reference sequence). This CDR3 has 10 residues. The CDR3 reads CSADILTLHF. CDR3 DNA (partial): TGCAGTGCCGATATTCTAACC.

This clone was detected many times. The read stops 3 residues short of the end of the CDR3; the missing end is completed from the germline J gene. V usage is TRBV29-1 and J usage is TRBJ2-7, with 10 bases that match TRBD2. The V and J ends lost 7 bases and 4 bases, in that order; junction bases with no gene match: 7. Germline CDR1 reads SQVTM; CDR2 reads ANQGSEA. This CDR3 region has 13 residues. Partial CDR3 DNA: TGCAGCGCTAATCTAGCGGGAGTTTACGAG. Amino acid sequence: CSANLAGVYE. The complete CDR3 reads CSANLAGVYEQYF.

The sample holds a few counts of this clone. The missing CDR3 end, 3 residues past where the read stops, is filled in from the germline J gene. The rearrangement links TRBV6-2 or TRBV6-3 to TRBJ2-1; 10 bases line up with TRBD1. The CDR3 extends over 15 amino acids. The ends lost 5 bases at V and 7 bases at J; junction bases unmatched: 8. Per the germline V gene, CDR1 is MNHEY and CDR2 is SVGEGT. This CDR3 is CASSRRQGAGNEQFF. The CDR3 DNA, read in part, is TGTGCCAGCAGTCGACGACAGGGGGCTGGGAATGAG.

This clone was picked up a small number of times. The CDR3 end falls 3 residues outside the read, so it is completed with the germline J gene. This chain uses TRBV11-2 with TRBJ2-3; 7 positions match TRBD2. CDR3 length: 15 amino acids. V shed 0 bases, J shed 2 bases, and the junction held 2 bases outside the gene matches. From germline, CDR1 is SGHAT and CDR2 FQNNGV. CDR3 DNA (partial): TGTGCCAGCAGCTTAGATCGGGGGGACACAGATACG. Its protein product is CASSLDRGDTDT. The entire CDR3 sequence reads CASSLDRGDTDTQYF.

This clone was seen repeatedly, ten times or more. The DNA ends 3 residues before the CDR3 does, and the rest of the CDR3 is filled in from the germline J gene. This sequence joins TRBV18 and TRBJ2-5, with D perhaps matching TRBD2 (6 bases). CDR3 length equals 13 residues. Germline lookup yields CDR1 KGHSH and CDR2 LQKENI. The germline V and J ends were trimmed by 6 bases and 4 bases, with 12 bases remaining between them. The part of the CDR3 DNA that was read is TGTGCCAGCTCCCCGGGACTGGGAGAGACC. It is translated as CASSPGLGET. In full, the CDR3 is CASSPGLGETQYF.

This clone was seen only a few times. The CDR3 end falls 3 residues outside the read, so it is completed with the germline J gene. The V call is TRBV7-9, the J call TRBJ2-3, with D unresolved. CDR3 length: 12 residues. CDR1 and CDR2 from the germline V gene are SEHNR and FQNEAQ (reference sequence). Trimming removed 2 bases from V and 5 bases from J, with 5 bases in between. The CDR3 DNA, read in part, is TGTGCCAGCAGCTTACTCAGAGATACG. It codes for CASSLLRDT. The entire CDR3 reads CASSLLRDTQYF.

This clone appeared many times. The read terminates 3 residues ahead of where the CDR3 ends, so the germline J gene completes it. V usage is TRBV6-2 or TRBV6-3 and J usage is TRBJ1-1; perhaps TRBD1 as D (5 bases). The CDR3 covers 13 residues. Per the germline V gene, CDR1 is MNHEY and CDR2 is SVGEGT. CDR3 loop: CASTLSGVGEAFF. The sequenced part of the CDR3 DNA is TGTGCCAGCACCCTCTCGGGGGTGGGGGAA.

This clone is classed as medium-sized (0.01 to 0.1%). The observed sequence ends 3 residues before the CDR3 terminus, with the missing tail filled in from the germline J gene. V gene TRBV7-6 combines with J gene TRBJ2-5; maybe TRBD1 (6 bases). Germline CDR1 SGHVS, CDR2 FNYEAQ. Trimming stripped 3 bases from V and 7 bases from J, with 12 bases between. This CDR3 contains 13 residues. The DNA read from the CDR3 is TGTGCCAGCAGCTTCAACAGGGACGCGACC. Protein sequence: CASSFNRDAT. The entire CDR3 is CASSFNRDATQYF.

Points on this clone: The read comes to an end 3 residues before the CDR3 does, leaving the germline J gene to fill in the end. The chain links TRBV5-1 to TRBJ1-2; possibly TRBD1 for D (6 bases). The CDR3 sequence is 15 residues long. V was cut by 2 bases and J by 1 base, with 12 bases left in between. The germline gives CDR1 SGHRS, CDR2 YFSETQ. The CDR3 protein is CASSLGGGLNYGYTF. The part of the CDR3 DNA that was read is TGCGCCAGCAGCTTAGGGGGAGGCCTTAACTATGGC.

This clone was picked up a small number of times. The CDR3 end falls 3 residues outside the read, so it is completed with the germline J gene. V usage is TRBV7-2 and J usage is TRBJ2-5, with 10 bases fitting TRBD2. The junction had 6 bases not matched to a gene; V was cut back by 0 bases and J by 2 bases. The CDR3 contains 17 residues. Germline V lookup: CDR1 SGHTA, CDR2 FQGNSA. The CDR3 region is CASSLARSGGKQETQYF. The sequenced CDR3 bases are TGTGCCAGCAGCTTAGCCCGTAGCGGGGGGAAACAAGAGACC.

Details on this clone: The CDR3 end falls 3 residues outside the read, so it is completed with the germline J gene. The genes are TRBV18 and TRBJ2-5; D not certain. Trimming cost V 3 bases and J 0 bases, with 14 bases left between them. The CDR3 has 16 amino acids. Germline V gene sequence: CDR1 KGHSH, CDR2 LQKENI. CDR3 bases read: TGTGCCAGCTCACCCCTCTCCCTAGGTGACCAAGAGACC. Translating it yields CASSPLSLGDQET. The CDR3 in its entirety is CASSPLSLGDQETQYF.

A few counts support this clone. The read terminates 3 residues ahead of where the CDR3 ends, so the germline J gene completes it. The V call is TRBV7-8, the J call TRBJ1-5, with D possibly matching TRBD1 (6 bases). The CDR3 loop spans 16 amino acids. Germline loops: CDR1 SGHVS, CDR2 FQNEAQ. The V end lost 4 bases, the J end lost 0 bases, and 13 bases lay between the germline ends. CDR3 protein: CASSSRTAGSNQPQHF. The covered CDR3 bases are TGTGCCAGCAGCTCGAGGACAGCTGGTAGCAATCAGCCC.

As to this clone: The read gets to within 3 residues of the CDR3 end, and the germline J gene fills in the rest. The rearrangement links TRBV5-1 to TRBJ1-6; weak D call: TRBD1 (6 bases). The germline V gene encodes CDR1 SGHRS and CDR2 YFSETQ. Trimming pared 0 bases from V and 6 bases from J, leaving 16 bases between. The CDR3 totals 17 residues. The sequenced CDR3 bases are TGCGCCAGCAGCTTGGACCCACAGGGAAGGGGTAATTCACCC. The encoded protein is CASSLDPQGRGNSP. The whole CDR3 protein is CASSLDPQGRGNSPLHF.